A single sample is the source of the 14 T cell receptor beta chains below, sequenced in a study of T cell repertoires in cytomegalovirus infection. TCRdb ran MiXCR on the reads and lists one entry per CDR3 protein. The table includes 100,000 to 150,000 distinct CDR3 sequences, over 25% detected once. Their antigens are not known. The material sequenced was CD8+ T cells from cultured PBMCs, taken from culture after CMV antigen stimulation. Source of these receptors: a human donor in good health (CMV status not recorded). Some clones in this sample may be carry-over from other donors' samples.

The rearrangement links TRBV7-9 to TRBJ1-4; the D gene is possibly TRBD1 (6 bases). The V gene lost 5 bases and the J gene lost 2 bases, with 12 bases spanning the gap. This CDR3 region has 15 residues. Germline assignment: CDR1 SEHNR and CDR2 FQNEAQ (reference sequence). CDR3 coding DNA: TGTGCCAGCAGCCGAGGACAGTATACTAATGAAAAACTGTTTTTT. This encodes CASSRGQYTNEKLFF.

Of note for this clonotype: The junction does not match germline at one end; this may be a read error. The chain links TRBV24-1 to TRBJ2-3; D possibly corresponds to TRBD1 (5 bases). Germline loops: CDR1 KGHDR, CDR2 SFDVKD. The CDR3 runs to 14 residues. The CDR3 coding sequence is TGTGCCACCTCCCGACCCTATGGCACAGGTACGCAGTATTTT. This encodes CATSRPYGTGTQYF.

The rearrangement links TRBV7-6 to TRBJ1-3; perhaps TRBD1 as D (6 bases). CDR1 and CDR2 from the germline V gene are SGHVS and FNYEAQ. Trimming cost V 4 bases and J 0 bases, with 19 bases left between them. The CDR3 totals 18 residues. CDR3 sequence reads: CASSSLDSSLPSGNTIYF. The CDR3 bases are TGTGCCAGCAGCTCTCTGGACAGTTCCTTACCCTCTGGAAACACCATATATTTT.

The chain joins TRBV2 to TRBJ1-4; no clear D. With 3 bases removed from V and 0 bases from J, the gap between germline ends came to 11 bases. Germline CDR1 SNHLY, CDR2 FYNNEI. The CDR3 loop spans 16 amino acids. CDR3 coding DNA: TGTGCCAGCAGTGAGCTCTTGGGCCCAACTAATGAAAAACTGTTTTTT. Translated, it gives CASSELLGPTNEKLFF.

The J gene is TRBJ2-3, the V gene TRBV27; 10 bases fit TRBD2. Germline V CDR1 and CDR2: MNHEY, SMNVEV (reference sequence). Trimming removed 5 bases from V and 5 bases from J; junction bases left unmatched: 7. This CDR3 comprises 15 residues. CDR3 loop: CASSAPGLARDTQYF. In nucleotides, the CDR3 is TGTGCCAGCAGTGCGCCGGGACTAGCGAGAGATACGCAGTATTTT.

This chain joins TRBV19 and TRBJ2-3; D unresolved. Germline V gives CDR1 LNHDA, CDR2 SQIVND (reference sequence). This CDR3 region has 13 residues. V was cut by 9 bases and J by 0 bases, with 10 bases left in between. The CDR3 sequence: CASGRKSTDTQYF. The CDR3 DNA reads as TGTGCCAGCGGTAGGAAAAGCACAGATACGCAGTATTTT.

This clonotype turned up a few times. This chain links TRBV7-9 with TRBJ1-4; possible D gene TRBD1, 6 bases. V shed 8 bases and J shed 1 base, with 14 bases lying between them. The germline gives CDR1 SEHNR, CDR2 FQNEAQ (reference sequence). The CDR3 length is 15 residues. DNA of the CDR3: TGTGCCAGCGCCACGGGGGCTGGAACTAATGAAAAACTGTTTTTT. Protein sequence: CASATGAGTNEKLFF.

CDR3 sequence: CASSQDRYGVGSYYGYTF. The DNA of the CDR3 is TGCGCCAGCAGCCAAGATCGGTACGGAGTCGGGTCTTACTATGGCTACACCTTC. The chain links TRBV4-3 to TRBJ1-2; D unresolved. V lost 0 bases to trimming and J lost 3 bases, with 20 bases between them. The CDR3 runs 18 residues. Germline CDR1 LGHNA, CDR2 YSLEER.

Many counts were recorded for this clonotype. The rearrangement uses TRBV6-1 and TRBJ2-1, with TRBD2 matching 12 bases. V gave up 1 base and J gave up 8 bases; unmatched junction bases: 3. This CDR3 spans 15 amino acids. Looked up from germline, CDR1 is MNHNS and CDR2 is SASEGT. The CDR3 bases are TGTGCCAGCAGTGAAGGGACTAGCGGGGCCCATGAGCAGTTCTTC. Translation: CASSEGTSGAHEQFF.

V usage is TRBV19 and J usage is TRBJ2-2, with D maybe TRBD2 (6 bases). Germline loops: CDR1 LNHDA, CDR2 SQIVND (reference sequence). The CDR3 length is 15 residues. Trimming pared 3 bases from V and 5 bases from J, leaving 13 bases between. CDR3 residues: CASSIALARTGELFF. The CDR3 DNA reads TGTGCCAGTAGTATCGCGCTAGCGAGGACCGGGGAGCTGTTTTTT.

This clonotype was counted between two and nine times. The CDR3 loop is CASSYSYLTDTNEQFF. The CDR3 DNA reads TGTGCCAGCAGTTACTCTTATCTGACAGACACCAATGAGCAGTTCTTC. The chain employs TRBV6-5 and TRBJ2-1; possibly TRBD1 for D (5 bases). The V end lost 0 bases, the J end lost 6 bases, and 15 bases lay between the germline ends. The germline CDR1 and CDR2 sequences are MNHEY and SVGAGI. The length of the CDR3 is 16 residues.

The chain couples TRBV20-1 to TRBJ1-2; D call uncertain. V lost 0 bases and J lost 3, with 11 bases in between. The CDR3 is made up of 14 amino acids. Germline CDR1 and CDR2: DFQATT and SNEGSKA (reference sequence). In DNA, the CDR3 is TGCAGTGCTAGAGATGACGGGATAGACTATGGCTACACCTTC. It is translated as CSARDDGIDYGYTF.

This clonotype was counted ten times or more. The genes are TRBV7-8 and TRBJ1-5, with 11 bases matching TRBD1. The V segment lost 1 base and the J segment 2 bases; nucleotides outside the gene matches: 1. Per the germline V gene, CDR1 is SGHVS and CDR2 is FQNEAQ. The CDR3 runs to 16 residues. DNA of the CDR3: TGTGCCAGCAGCTTAGAGGGACAGGGGGGCAATCAGCCCCAGCATTTT. This translates into CASSLEGQGGNQPQHF.

This clonotype was seen repeatedly, ten times or more. This rearrangement joins TRBV5-4 to TRBJ2-1; 7 nucleotides match TRBD1. CDR3 length: 18 amino acids. Germline CDR1 is SGHNT and CDR2 is YYREEE (reference sequence). Trimming at V came to 4 bases and at J to 4 bases, leaving 17 bases not matched to a gene. The CDR3 coding sequence is TGTGCCAGCAGCATGGACAGGTGGGATCCAGACATATACAATGAGCAGTTCTTC. Protein: CASSMDRWDPDIYNEQFF.